This T cell receptor beta chain emerged from a study of identical twins. Study outcomes and limitations: Zero-insertion findings could be partly confounded by invariant cells (MAIT and iNKT cells). Some out-of-frame alpha sequences were shared by twins, and these showed excess low generation probability.

The CDR3 is 12 amino acids. V lost 3 bases, J lost 15 bases, and 15 bases lay in between. Addition of a universal primer site occurred through template switching, and cDNA carried unique molecular identifiers. From the 5' RACE reads, TCRdb called clonotypes with MiXCR, one entry per CDR3 protein. The repertoire holds some 560,000 distinct CDR3 sequences, with roughly 9.5% as singletons. About this clonotype itself: As yet, its antigen is unknown.

These data were likewise used in another study, on yellow fever vaccine responses in identical twins.

The sequence was collected from a woman under 30 in good health. Sequenced material: PBMCs. The chain is built from TRBV12-3 or TRBV12-4 and TRBJ2-1, with a weak D call TRBD2 (5 bases). CDR3 bases: TGTGCCAGCAGTTTTCAGGAGGTCGGTCGGTTCTTC. Its translation: CASSFQEVGRFF.